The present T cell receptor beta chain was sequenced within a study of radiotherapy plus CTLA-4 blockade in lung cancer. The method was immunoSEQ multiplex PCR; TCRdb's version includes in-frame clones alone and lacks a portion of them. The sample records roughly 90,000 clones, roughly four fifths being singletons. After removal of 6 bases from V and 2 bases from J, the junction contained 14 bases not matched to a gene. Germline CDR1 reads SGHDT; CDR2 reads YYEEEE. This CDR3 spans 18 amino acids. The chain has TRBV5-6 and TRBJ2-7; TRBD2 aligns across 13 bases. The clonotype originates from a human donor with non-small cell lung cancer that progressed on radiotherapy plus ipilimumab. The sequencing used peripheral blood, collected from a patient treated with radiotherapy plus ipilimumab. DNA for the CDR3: TGTGCCAGCACCAACGGGGGGCGGGGACTAGCGGGAACCTACGAGCAGTACTTC. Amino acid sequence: CASTNGGRGLAGTYEQYF.